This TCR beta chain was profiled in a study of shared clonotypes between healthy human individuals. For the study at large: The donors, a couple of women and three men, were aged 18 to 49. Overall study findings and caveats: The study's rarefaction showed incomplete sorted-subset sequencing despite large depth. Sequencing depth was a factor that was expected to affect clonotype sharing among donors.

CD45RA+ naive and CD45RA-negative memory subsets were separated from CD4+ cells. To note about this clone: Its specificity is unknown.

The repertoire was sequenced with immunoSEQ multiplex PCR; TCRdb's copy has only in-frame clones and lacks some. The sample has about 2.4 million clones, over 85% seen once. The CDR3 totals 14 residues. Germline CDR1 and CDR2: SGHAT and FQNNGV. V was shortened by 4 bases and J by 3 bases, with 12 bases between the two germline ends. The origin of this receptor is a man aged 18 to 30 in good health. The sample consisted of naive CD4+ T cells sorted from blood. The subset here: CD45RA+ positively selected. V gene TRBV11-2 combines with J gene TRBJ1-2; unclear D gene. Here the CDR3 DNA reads TGTGCCAGCAGCTCCCTCGCGGGCTACTATGGCTACACCTTC. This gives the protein CASSSLAGYYGYTF.